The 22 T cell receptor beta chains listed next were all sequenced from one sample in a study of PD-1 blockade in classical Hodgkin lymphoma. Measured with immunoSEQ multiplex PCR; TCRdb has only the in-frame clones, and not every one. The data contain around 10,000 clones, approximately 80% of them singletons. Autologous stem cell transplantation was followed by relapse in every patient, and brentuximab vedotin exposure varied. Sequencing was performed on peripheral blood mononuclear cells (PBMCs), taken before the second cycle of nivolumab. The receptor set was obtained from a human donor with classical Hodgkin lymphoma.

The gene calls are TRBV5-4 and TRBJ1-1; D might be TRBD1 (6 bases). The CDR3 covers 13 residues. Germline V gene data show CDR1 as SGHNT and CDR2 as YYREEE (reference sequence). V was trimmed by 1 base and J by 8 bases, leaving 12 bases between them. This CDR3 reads CASSLIRTEEAFF. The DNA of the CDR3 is TGTGCCAGCAGCTTGATCCGGACAGAGGAAGCTTTCTTT.

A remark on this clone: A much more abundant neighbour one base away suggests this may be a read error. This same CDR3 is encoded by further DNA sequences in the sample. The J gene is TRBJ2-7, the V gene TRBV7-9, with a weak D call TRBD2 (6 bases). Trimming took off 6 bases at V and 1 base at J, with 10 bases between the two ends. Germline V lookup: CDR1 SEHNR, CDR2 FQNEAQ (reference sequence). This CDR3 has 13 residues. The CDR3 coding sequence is TGTGCCAGCAGTCCGGGGGATTCCTACGAGCAGTACTTC. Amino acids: CASSPGDSYEQYF.

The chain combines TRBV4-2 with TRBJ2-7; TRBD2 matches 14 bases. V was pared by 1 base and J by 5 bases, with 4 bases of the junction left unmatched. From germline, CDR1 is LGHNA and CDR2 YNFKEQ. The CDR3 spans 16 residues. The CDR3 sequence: CASSQGLAGGPDEQYF. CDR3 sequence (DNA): TGTGCCAGCAGCCAAGGACTAGCGGGAGGGCCGGACGAGCAGTACTTC.

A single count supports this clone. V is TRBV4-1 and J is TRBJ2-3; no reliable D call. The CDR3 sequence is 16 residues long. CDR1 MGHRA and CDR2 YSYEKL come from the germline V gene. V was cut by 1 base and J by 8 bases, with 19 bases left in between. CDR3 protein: CASSQANLISVGTQYF. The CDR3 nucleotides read TGCGCCAGCAGCCAAGCTAATCTAATATCCGTGGGTACGCAGTATTTT.

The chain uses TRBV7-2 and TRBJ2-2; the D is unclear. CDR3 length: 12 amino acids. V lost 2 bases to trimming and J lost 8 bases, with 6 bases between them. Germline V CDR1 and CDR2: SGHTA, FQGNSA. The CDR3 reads CASSLFRGELFF. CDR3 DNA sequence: TGTGCCAGCAGCTTATTTCGGGGGGAGCTGTTTTTT.

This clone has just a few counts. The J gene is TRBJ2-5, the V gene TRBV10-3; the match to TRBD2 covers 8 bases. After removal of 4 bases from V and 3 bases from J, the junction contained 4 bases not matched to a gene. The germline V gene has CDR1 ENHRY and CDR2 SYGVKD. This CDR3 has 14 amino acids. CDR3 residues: CAISGRAGEETQYF. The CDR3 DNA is TGTGCCATCAGTGGGAGAGCGGGAGAAGAGACCCAGTACTTC.

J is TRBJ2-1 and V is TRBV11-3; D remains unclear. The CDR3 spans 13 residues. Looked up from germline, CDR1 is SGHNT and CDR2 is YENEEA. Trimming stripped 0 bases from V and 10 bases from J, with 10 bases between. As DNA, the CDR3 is TGTGCCAGCAGCTTAGATATTGGGTGGGAGCAGTTCTTC. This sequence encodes CASSLDIGWEQFF.

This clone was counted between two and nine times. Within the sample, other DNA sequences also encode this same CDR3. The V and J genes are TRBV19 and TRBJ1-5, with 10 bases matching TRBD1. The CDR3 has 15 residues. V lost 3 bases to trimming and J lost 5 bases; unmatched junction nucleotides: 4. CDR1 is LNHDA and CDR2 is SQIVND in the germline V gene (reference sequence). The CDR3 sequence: CASSIRQGAYQPQHF. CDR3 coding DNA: TGTGCCAGTAGTATTAGACAGGGGGCCTATCAGCCCCAGCATTTT.

Written as DNA, the CDR3 is TGTGCCAGCAGCGTTCAAGGCCCAGATACGCAGTATTTT. It encodes CASSVQGPDTQYF. The J gene is TRBJ2-3, the V gene TRBV9; D gene uncertain. The CDR3 totals 13 residues. Germline assignment: CDR1 SGDLS and CDR2 YYNGEE. The V gene lost 2 bases and the J gene lost 4 bases, with 8 bases spanning the gap.

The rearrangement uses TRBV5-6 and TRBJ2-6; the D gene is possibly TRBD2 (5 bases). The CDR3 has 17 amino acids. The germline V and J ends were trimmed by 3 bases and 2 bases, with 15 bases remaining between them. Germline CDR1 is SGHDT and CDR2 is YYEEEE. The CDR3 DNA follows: TGTGCCAGCAGCTCCCAATGGTTCGGGGCTGGGGCCAACGTCCTGACTTTC. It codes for CASSSQWFGAGANVLTF.

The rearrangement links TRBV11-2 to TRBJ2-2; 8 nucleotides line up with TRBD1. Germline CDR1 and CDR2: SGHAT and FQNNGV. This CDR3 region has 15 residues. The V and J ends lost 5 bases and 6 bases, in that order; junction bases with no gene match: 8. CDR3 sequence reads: CASSIRQGLPGELFF. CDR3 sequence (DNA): TGTGCCAGCAGCATCCGACAGGGGCTCCCCGGGGAGCTGTTTTTT.

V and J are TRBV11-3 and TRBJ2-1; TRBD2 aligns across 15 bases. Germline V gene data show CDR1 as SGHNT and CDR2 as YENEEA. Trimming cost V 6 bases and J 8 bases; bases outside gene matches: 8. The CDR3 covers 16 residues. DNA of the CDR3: TGTGCCAGCAGTCTAACCGGGACTAGCGGGAGGTATGAGCAGTTCTTC. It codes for CASSLTGTSGRYEQFF.

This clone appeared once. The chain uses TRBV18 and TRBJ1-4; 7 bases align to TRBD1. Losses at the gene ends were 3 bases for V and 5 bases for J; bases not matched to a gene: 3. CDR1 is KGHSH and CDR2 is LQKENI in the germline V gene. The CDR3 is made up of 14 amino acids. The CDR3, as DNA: TGTGCCAGCTCACCGGGACAGAACAATGAAAAACTGTTTTTT. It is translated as CASSPGQNNEKLFF.

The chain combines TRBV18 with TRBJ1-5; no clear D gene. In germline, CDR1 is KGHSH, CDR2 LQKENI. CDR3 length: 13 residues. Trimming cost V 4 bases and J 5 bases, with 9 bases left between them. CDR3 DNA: TGTGCCAGCTCACTGGGGATGGATCAGCCCCAGCATTTT. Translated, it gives CASSLGMDQPQHF.

The CDR3 region has the DNA TGTGCCAGCAGCTTACTACAGGGGCTTGATGGCTACACCTTC. Its protein is CASSLLQGLDGYTF. The chain combines TRBV13 with TRBJ1-2, with TRBD1 matching over 7 bases. V shed 2 bases, J shed 6 bases, and the junction held 6 bases outside the gene matches. The germline gives CDR1 PRHDT, CDR2 FYEKMQ (reference sequence). CDR3 size: 14 residues.

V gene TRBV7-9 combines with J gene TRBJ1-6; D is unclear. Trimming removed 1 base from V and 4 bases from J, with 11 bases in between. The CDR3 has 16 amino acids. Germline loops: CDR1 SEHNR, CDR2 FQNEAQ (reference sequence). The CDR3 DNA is TGTGCCAGCAGCTTAGGGAGACGGAGTTATAATTCACCCCTCCACTTT. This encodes CASSLGRRSYNSPLHF.

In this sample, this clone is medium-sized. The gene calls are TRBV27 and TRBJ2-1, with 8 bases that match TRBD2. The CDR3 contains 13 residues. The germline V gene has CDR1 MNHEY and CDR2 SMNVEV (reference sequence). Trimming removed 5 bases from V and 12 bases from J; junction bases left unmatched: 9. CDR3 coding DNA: TGTGCCAGCAGTGCGGGGGGCCCGGGTGGGCAGTTCTTC. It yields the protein CASSAGGPGGQFF.

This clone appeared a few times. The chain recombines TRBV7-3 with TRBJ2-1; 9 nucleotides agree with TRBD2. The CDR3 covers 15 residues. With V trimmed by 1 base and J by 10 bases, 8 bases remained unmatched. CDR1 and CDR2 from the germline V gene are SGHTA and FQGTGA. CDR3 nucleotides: TGTGCCAGCAGCTTAAAGGTAGCGGGAGTAGGGGAGCAGTTCTTC. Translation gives CASSLKVAGVGEQFF.

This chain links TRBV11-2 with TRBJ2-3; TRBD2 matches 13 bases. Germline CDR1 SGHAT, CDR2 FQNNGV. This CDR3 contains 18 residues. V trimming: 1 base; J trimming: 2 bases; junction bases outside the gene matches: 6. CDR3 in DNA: TGTGCCAGCAGCTTAGGGACTAGCGGGAGCTGGCACACAGATACGCAGTATTTT. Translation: CASSLGTSGSWHTDTQYF.

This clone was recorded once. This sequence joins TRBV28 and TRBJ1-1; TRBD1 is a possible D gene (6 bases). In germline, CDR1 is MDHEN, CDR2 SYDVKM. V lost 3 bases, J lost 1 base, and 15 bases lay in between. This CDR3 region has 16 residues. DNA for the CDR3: TGTGCCAGCAGTTTGACAGGCAGGGAGGGGAACACTGAAGCTTTCTTT. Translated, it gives CASSLTGREGNTEAFF.

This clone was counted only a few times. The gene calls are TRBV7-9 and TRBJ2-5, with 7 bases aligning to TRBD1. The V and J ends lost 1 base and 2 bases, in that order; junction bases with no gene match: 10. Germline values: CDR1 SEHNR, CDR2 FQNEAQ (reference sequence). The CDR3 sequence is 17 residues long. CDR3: CASSLGTAGTAQETQYF. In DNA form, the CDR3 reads TGTGCCAGCAGCTTAGGTACCGCCGGGACAGCTCAAGAGACCCAGTACTTC.

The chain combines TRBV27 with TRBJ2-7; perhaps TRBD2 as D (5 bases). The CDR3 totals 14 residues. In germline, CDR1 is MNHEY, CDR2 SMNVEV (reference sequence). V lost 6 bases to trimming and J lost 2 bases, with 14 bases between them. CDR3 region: CASSQNGVTYEQYF. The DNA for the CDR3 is TGTGCCAGCAGCCAAAACGGGGTAACCTACGAGCAGTACTTC.